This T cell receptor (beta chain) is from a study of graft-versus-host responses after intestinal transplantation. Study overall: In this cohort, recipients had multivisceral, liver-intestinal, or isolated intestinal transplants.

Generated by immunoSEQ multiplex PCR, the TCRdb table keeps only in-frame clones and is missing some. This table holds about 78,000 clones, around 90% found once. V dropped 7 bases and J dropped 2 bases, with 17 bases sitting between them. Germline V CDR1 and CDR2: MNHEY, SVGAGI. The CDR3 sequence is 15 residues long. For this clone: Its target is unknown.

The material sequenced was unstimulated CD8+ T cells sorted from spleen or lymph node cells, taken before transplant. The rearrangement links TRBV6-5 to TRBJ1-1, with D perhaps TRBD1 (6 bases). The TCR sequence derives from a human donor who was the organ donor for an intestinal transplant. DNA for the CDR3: TGTGCCAGCACGATGGCTGGGGGCCCAAACACTGAAGCTTTCTTT. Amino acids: CASTMAGGPNTEAFF.